The 20 T cell receptor beta chains reported below all come from one sample, sequenced in a study of blood T cells in healthy people across ages. Primers used in a second PCR of about 7 to 11 cycles were a sample-barcoded 5' primer and a J-beta primer mix. Via MiXCR, TCRdb re-called the 5' RACE reads, giving one row per CDR3 protein. This table holds around 800,000 distinct CDR3 sequences, under 80% found once. Sequencing was carried out using blood. These receptor sequences come from a man aged 25 to 40 in good health.

This clonotype has a handful of counts. The chain couples TRBV20-1 to TRBJ2-7; TRBD2 is a possible D gene (7 bases). Germline CDR1 and CDR2: DFQATT and SNEGSKA (reference sequence). V was pared by 0 bases and J by 2 bases, with 14 bases between. CDR3 size: 15 residues. CDR3 nucleotides: TGCAGTGCTAGAGAGGGAGGGGGATCTGCCTACGAGCAGTACTTC. Its protein product is CSAREGGGSAYEQYF.

The chain joins TRBV14 to TRBJ1-3; D gene ambiguous. This CDR3 comprises 13 residues. V lost 3 bases to trimming and J lost 8 bases, with 11 bases between them. Germline values: CDR1 SGHDN, CDR2 FVKESK. The CDR3 DNA is TGTGCCAGCAGCCAGACCGCTCTTGACACCATATATTTT. Translated, it gives CASSQTALDTIYF.

This chain connects TRBV29-1 to TRBJ1-1, with 10 bases that match TRBD1. V trimming: 6 bases; J trimming: 1 base; junction bases outside the gene matches: 2. Germline V gene lookup returns CDR1 SQVTM and CDR2 ANQGSEA. This CDR3 is built from 13 residues. CDR3 residues: CSVRTGGNTEAFF. The CDR3, as DNA: TGCAGCGTAAGGACAGGGGGGAACACTGAAGCTTTCTTT.

This clonotype occurred many times. The V call is TRBV29-1, the J call TRBJ2-7, with 9 bases lining up with TRBD1. This CDR3 has 12 residues. V was pared by 7 bases and J by 2 bases, with 3 bases of the junction left unmatched. Germline V gene data show CDR1 as SQVTM and CDR2 as ANQGSEA. CDR3 DNA sequence: TGCAGCGCCGGGACAGGGACCTACGAGCAGTACTTC. Encoded protein: CSAGTGTYEQYF.

In this sample, this clonotype turned up once. The rearrangement links TRBV20-1 to TRBJ2-1, with a weak D call TRBD2 (6 bases). CDR1 and CDR2 from the germline V gene are DFQATT and SNEGSKA (reference sequence). Trimming removed 0 bases at V and 6 bases at J, with 12 bases between. The CDR3 sequence is 14 residues long. CDR3 nucleotides: TGCAGTGCTAGAGATGTCGGGGGTGGCAATGAGCAGTTCTTC. Protein sequence: CSARDVGGGNEQFF.

This clonotype was counted between two and nine times. V gene TRBV20-1 combines with J gene TRBJ2-7; 8 nucleotides align to TRBD1. The CDR3 length is 13 residues. CDR1 is DFQATT, CDR2 SNEGSKA, per germline (reference sequence). V gave up 3 bases and J gave up 3 bases; unmatched junction bases: 4. CDR3 in amino acids: CSASNRGFYEQYF. CDR3 DNA sequence: TGCAGTGCTAGTAACAGGGGGTTCTACGAGCAGTACTTC.

The rearrangement links TRBV12-3 or TRBV12-4 to TRBJ2-7, with 7 bases fitting TRBD1. Losses at the gene ends were 5 bases for V and 6 bases for J; bases not matched to a gene: 13. The CDR3 spans 15 residues. The CDR3 loop is CASSPHQDRMGEQYF. CDR3 DNA: TGTGCCAGCAGTCCCCACCAGGACAGGATGGGCGAGCAGTACTTC.

This chain connects TRBV7-3 to TRBJ2-1, with D possibly TRBD2 on 7 matching bases. Trimming took 5 bases from V and 8 from J, leaving 19 bases between them. The CDR3 has 15 residues. The germline V gene has CDR1 SGHTA and CDR2 FQGTGA. This chain's CDR3 is CASSGGGRGADEQFF. DNA of the CDR3: TGTGCCAGCAGCGGCGGAGGGAGGGGGGCCGATGAGCAGTTCTTC.

The J gene is TRBJ1-2, the V gene TRBV5-1; 8 bases agree with TRBD1. The CDR3 contains 15 residues. V was pared by 4 bases and J by 4 bases, with 9 bases of the junction left unmatched. Germline loops: CDR1 SGHRS, CDR2 YFSETQ. CDR3 amino acids: CASSGRQGSSYGYTF. CDR3 coding DNA: TGCGCCAGCAGCGGAAGACAGGGGAGTAGCTATGGCTACACCTTC.

This clonotype has just a few counts. This chain links TRBV20-1 with TRBJ2-3; D may match TRBD1 or TRBD2 (5 bases each). Germline V gene sequence: CDR1 DFQATT, CDR2 SNEGSKA (reference sequence). V dropped 3 bases and J dropped 5 bases, with 15 bases sitting between them. The CDR3 covers 14 residues. The CDR3 sequence is CSASEPGPIDTQYF. CDR3 sequence (DNA): TGCAGTGCTAGCGAACCGGGACCCATAGATACGCAGTATTTT.

This clonotype occurred a few times. The chain links TRBV5-1 to TRBJ1-1; weak D call: TRBD1 (6 bases). There are 13 residues in the CDR3. Trimming removed 4 bases at V and 5 bases at J, with 12 bases between. In germline, CDR1 is SGHRS, CDR2 YFSETQ. This CDR3 is CASSLGGATEAFF. In nucleotides, the CDR3 is TGCGCCAGCAGCCTGGGGGGCGCAACTGAAGCTTTCTTT. The complete variable domain, with remaining parts taken from reference TRBV5-1 and TRBJ1-1, reads KAGVTQTPRYLIKTRGQQVTLSCSPISGHRSVSWYQQTPGQGLQFLFEYFSETQRNKGNFPGRFSGRQFSNSRSEMNVSTLELGDSALYLCASSLGGATEAFFGQGTRLTVV.

V gene TRBV6-6 combines with J gene TRBJ2-2, with 7 bases lining up with TRBD1. This CDR3 has 13 amino acids. Trimming removed 7 bases from V and 7 bases from J; junction bases left unmatched: 6. The germline gives CDR1 MNHNY, CDR2 SVGAGI (reference sequence). CDR3 in DNA: TGTGCCAGCATGACACAGGGGAGCGGGGAGCTGTTTTTT. Residues: CASMTQGSGELFF.

The chain joins TRBV12-3 or TRBV12-4 to TRBJ2-3, with 12 positions matching TRBD2. J lost 4 bases, V lost 7 bases, and 6 bases had no gene match. CDR3 length equals 15 residues. CDR3 DNA sequence: TGTGCCAGCACCAGACTAGCGGGGGTCCCAGATACGCAGTATTTT. Translating gives CASTRLAGVPDTQYF.

This clonotype was picked up a small number of times. The V and J genes are TRBV4-3 and TRBJ1-4; no reliable D call. CDR3 size: 18 residues. CDR1 and CDR2 (germline): LGHNA, YSLEER. Trimming cost V 0 bases and J 7 bases, with 21 bases left between them. CDR3 loop: CASSQEWGGLNSPEKLFF. The DNA for the CDR3 is TGCGCCAGCAGCCAAGAGTGGGGTGGCCTAAACAGTCCTGAAAAACTGTTTTTT.

The V gene is TRBV20-1, the J gene TRBJ2-7; TRBD1 matches 9 bases. Trimming removed 6 bases from V and 5 bases from J; junction bases left unmatched: 14. Germline V gene sequence: CDR1 DFQATT, CDR2 SNEGSKA (reference sequence). The CDR3 has 15 residues. CDR3 loop: CSATLGQGRRNEQYF. CDR3 DNA: TGCAGTGCCACGCTGGGACAGGGACGTCGGAACGAGCAGTACTTC.

The chain is built from TRBV7-3 and TRBJ2-7, with D perhaps matching TRBD1 or TRBD2 (5 bases each). The CDR3 contains 14 residues. Per germline, CDR1 SGHTA and CDR2 FQGTGA. V was pared by 5 bases and J by 4 bases, with 15 bases between. CDR3 sequence reads: CASSVDSGSYEQYF. The CDR3 DNA reads TGTGCCAGCAGCGTCGACAGTGGGAGTTACGAGCAGTACTTC.

The chain recombines TRBV10-3 with TRBJ2-1, with D tentatively TRBD1 (6 bases). Germline V gene lookup returns CDR1 ENHRY and CDR2 SYGVKD. Trimming left V 7 bases short and J 4 bases short, with 17 bases between. The CDR3 contains 15 residues. CDR3: CAITQSGTLYNEQFF. The CDR3 DNA follows: TGTGCCATCACCCAATCCGGGACACTTTACAATGAGCAGTTCTTC.

The chain combines TRBV12-3 or TRBV12-4 with TRBJ1-6, with 9 bases that match TRBD1. V dropped 3 bases and J dropped 8; count of bases not matched to a gene: 2. This CDR3 has 14 amino acids. CDR3 loop: CASSFTGGYSPLHF. The DNA of the CDR3 is TGTGCCAGCAGTTTCACAGGGGGCTATTCACCCCTCCACTTT.

This clonotype was seen only a few times. The chain links TRBV11-2 to TRBJ2-3, with 7 bases aligning to TRBD2. With 5 bases clipped from V and 3 bases from J, the junction kept 5 bases outside the gene matches. The V gene's germline CDR1 is SGHAT and CDR2 FQNNGV. This CDR3 has 14 amino acids. CDR3 sequence (DNA): TGTGCCAGCAGCCGGGGGGTTGTTACAGATACGCAGTATTTT. Protein: CASSRGVVTDTQYF.

The chain is built from TRBV29-1 and TRBJ2-1; D could derive from TRBD1 or TRBD2 (8 bases each). The V gene lost 7 bases and the J gene lost 4 bases, with 17 bases spanning the gap. Germline V gene sequence: CDR1 SQVTM, CDR2 ANQGSEA. This CDR3 has 14 amino acids. The DNA for the CDR3 is TGCAGCGCCGGGGGGGGACAGGTATACAATGAGCAGTTCTTC. It translates to CSAGGGQVYNEQFF.